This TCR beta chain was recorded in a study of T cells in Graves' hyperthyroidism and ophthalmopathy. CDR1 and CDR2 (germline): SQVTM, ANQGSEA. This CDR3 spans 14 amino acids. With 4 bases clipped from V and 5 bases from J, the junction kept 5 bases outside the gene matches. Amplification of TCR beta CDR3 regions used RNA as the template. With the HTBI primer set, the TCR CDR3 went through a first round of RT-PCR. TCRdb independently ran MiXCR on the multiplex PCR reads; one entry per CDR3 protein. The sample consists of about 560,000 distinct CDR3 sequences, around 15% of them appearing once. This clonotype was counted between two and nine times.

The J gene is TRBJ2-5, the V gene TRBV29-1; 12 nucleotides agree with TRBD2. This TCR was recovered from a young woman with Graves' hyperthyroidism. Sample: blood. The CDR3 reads CSVGGLAGGETQYF. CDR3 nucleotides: TGCAGCGTTGGAGGGCTAGCGGGAGGGGAGACCCAGTACTTC.